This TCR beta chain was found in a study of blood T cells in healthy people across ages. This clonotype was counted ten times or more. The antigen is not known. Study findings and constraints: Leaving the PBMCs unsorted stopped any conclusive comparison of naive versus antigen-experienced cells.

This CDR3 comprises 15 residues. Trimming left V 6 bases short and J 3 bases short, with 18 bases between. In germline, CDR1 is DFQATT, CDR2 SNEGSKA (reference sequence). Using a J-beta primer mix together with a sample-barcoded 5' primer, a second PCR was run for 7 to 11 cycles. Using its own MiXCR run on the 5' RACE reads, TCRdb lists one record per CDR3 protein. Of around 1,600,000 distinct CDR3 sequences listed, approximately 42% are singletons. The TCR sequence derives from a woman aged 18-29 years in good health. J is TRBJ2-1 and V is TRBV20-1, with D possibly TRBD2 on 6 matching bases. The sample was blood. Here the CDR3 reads CSALSAGKGYNEQFF. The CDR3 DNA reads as TGCAGTGCCCTATCCGCGGGGAAGGGCTACAATGAGCAGTTCTTC.